This TCR beta chain was sequenced in a study of T cells in localized non-small cell lung cancer. Whole-study results and caveats: Elevated blood T cell density was associated with longer overall survival. Uninvolved adjacent lung showed the highest T cell clonality, exceeding tumor.

The germline V gene encodes CDR1 SGHNT and CDR2 YENEEA. V was clipped by 1 base and J by 0 bases, with 10 bases between them. This CDR3 is built from 15 residues. Profiling relied on immunoSEQ multiplex PCR, and the TCRdb table lists in-frame clones only, not all of them. Altogether about 24,000 clones are present, 92% being singletons, with the ten largest covering roughly 15%. Of note for this clone: Its antigen is unknown.

The source is a man aged 35-69 years with stage III squamous cell lung carcinoma. The source material was peripheral blood, sampled before any cancer treatment. The chain is built from TRBV11-3 and TRBJ2-7; weak D call: TRBD2 (6 bases). CDR3 loop: CASSLAGGSSYEQYF. The CDR3 coding sequence is TGTGCCAGCAGCTTAGCCGGAGGGAGCTCCTACGAGCAGTACTTC.